This entry lists 4 T cell receptor beta chains sequenced from one sample in a study of regulatory T cells in long-lasting Graves disease. Time point noted: newly diagnosed GD, antithyroid drugs for less than 3 months. PBMCs provided the RNA from which the TCR library was made. Construction of TCR beta libraries relied on iRepertoire HTBI primers and on Arm-PCR targeting CDR3 regions. TCRdb redid the calling of the multiplex PCR reads with MiXCR, one entry per CDR3 protein. The sample gives 250,000 to 300,000 distinct CDR3 sequences, more than 15% of which show up once; 13% to 15% is in the top ten. The same data also went into a second study, on T cells in Graves' hyperthyroidism and ophthalmopathy.

The sample here was peripheral blood mononuclear cells (PBMCs), taken at new diagnosis, from a patient treated with antithyroid drugs. The receptors originated from a woman in her 30s with Graves disease.

With respect to this clonotype: A much larger clone differs from this one at a single base, so this may be a read error. The V gene is TRBV27, the J gene TRBJ2-7; the D call may be TRBD1 or TRBD2 (5 bases each). The germline gives CDR1 MNHEY, CDR2 SMNVEV (reference sequence). CDR3 length equals 14 residues. CDR3 protein: CASSFGARSNERYF. The CDR3 nucleotides are TGTGCCAGCAGTTTCGGGGCTCGTAGTAACGAGCGGTACTTC.

This clonotype was detected ten times or more. The V and J genes are TRBV6-1 and TRBJ1-1; D possibly corresponds to TRBD1 (5 bases). Trimming took off 7 bases at V and 0 bases at J, with 12 bases between the two ends. The V gene's germline CDR1 is MNHNS and CDR2 SASEGT. The CDR3 is 14 amino acids. CDR3 sequence (DNA): TGTGCCAGCACCACGGGACGAATGAACACTGAAGCTTTCTTT. Translated: CASTTGRMNTEAFF.

Points on this clonotype: At one of its ends the junction is not consistent with the germline gene, which may arise from a read error. The chain is built from TRBV6-1 and TRBJ2-2; perhaps TRBD1 as D (7 bases). The CDR3 covers 13 residues. Germline values: CDR1 MNHNS, CDR2 SASEGT. For the CDR3, the DNA is TGTGCCACCAATTCACAGGGGATCGGGGGGCTGTTTTTT. It translates to CATNSQGIGGLFF.

Details on this clonotype: One base away lies a much larger clone, so this may be a sequencing read error. In nucleotides, the CDR3 is TGCGCCGGCAGTGAGTTCCGACAGGGTGCCAAAAACATTCAGTACTTC. It yields the protein CAGSEFRQGAKNIQYF. The chain is built from TRBV10-2 and TRBJ2-4; 7 nucleotides agree with TRBD1. Germline values: CDR1 WSHSY, CDR2 SAAADI. The CDR3 length is 16 residues.